A selection of T cell receptor beta chains follows, all from one sample in a study of blood T cell repertoires in COVID-19. TCRdb's table, derived via immunoSEQ multiplex PCR, lists solely in-frame clones and lacks some. The table records 95,000 to 120,000 clones, about 90% of them present only once. The sequencing sample was made of peripheral blood. The receptors derive from a woman in her forties or fifties with acute or convalescent COVID-19. Each CDR3 is given with its conserved first and last residue. Fields, in order: V gene, clone size, D gene, J gene, CDR3 protein, CDR3 DNA. D genes are given only for firm matches. For some rows the clone size is stated as once, few or many, or as a class when expanded; others skip it.

TRBV7-6	-	TRBD2	TRBJ2-5	CASSLVSGSPGETQYF	TGTGCCAGCAGCTTAGTCAGCGGGAGTCCCGGGGAGACCCAGTACTTC
TRBV2	-	-	TRBJ2-5	CASSGERVTQETQYF	TGTGCCAGCAGTGGAGAGCGGGTGACTCAAGAGACCCAGTACTTC
TRBV2	-	-	TRBJ2-7	CASSGDLAGTYEQYF	TGTGCCAGCAGTGGAGATCTCGCGGGGACCTACGAGCAGTACTTC
TRBV5-4	-	TRBD2	TRBJ2-3	CASSFEREGTDTQYF	TGTGCCAGCAGCTTTGAGCGGGAGGGCACAGATACGCAGTATTTT
TRBV2	-	-	TRBJ2-1	CASSVDSQLLYNEQFF	TGTGCCAGCAGTGTGGACAGTCAACTTCTTTACAATGAGCAGTTCTTC
TRBV12-3/TRBV12-4	-	-	TRBJ2-1	CASTLLRNNEQFF	TGTGCCAGCACATTGTTGCGGAACAATGAGCAGTTCTTC
TRBV19	-	TRBD2	TRBJ2-1	CASSLTLAIEQFF	TGTGCCAGTAGTCTTACACTAGCGATTGAGCAGTTCTTC
TRBV4-1	-	-	TRBJ2-7	CASRVRGRSKLSSYEQYF	TGCGCCAGCAGGGTTAGGGGAAGATCAAAATTGAGCTCCTACGAGCAGTACTTC
TRBV5-8	-	TRBD1	TRBJ1-2	CASSFVGQGRYGYTF	TGTGCCAGCAGCTTCGTCGGACAGGGGCGCTATGGCTACACCTTC
TRBV10-1	-	TRBD1	TRBJ2-3	CASTHSGDRGTDTQYF	TGCGCCAGCACCCATTCCGGGGACAGGGGAACAGATACGCAGTATTTT
TRBV6-5	-	-	TRBJ1-2	CASSREVGYGYTF	TGTGCCAGCAGTCGGGAGGTTGGCTATGGCTACACCTTC
TRBV18	-	-	TRBJ1-3	CASSRQTNSGNTIYF	TGTGCCAGCTCACGGCAGACAAACTCTGGAAACACCATATATTTT
TRBV9	-	TRBD2	TRBJ2-3	CASSRTSGTTSGTDTQYF	TGTGCCAGCAGCCGAACTAGCGGGACGACTTCTGGCACAGATACGCAGTATTTT
TRBV2	-	-	TRBJ1-2	CASRQGLEDYGYTF	TGTGCCAGCAGACAGGGTTTGGAGGACTATGGCTACACCTTC
TRBV7-2	-	TRBD2	TRBJ2-3	CASSFIPGLAGVGDTQYF	TGTGCCAGCAGCTTCATCCCGGGACTAGCGGGAGTGGGAGATACGCAGTATTTT
TRBV5-8	-	-	TRBJ1-2	CASSKLPGTHDFNYGYTF	TGTGCCAGCAGCAAGCTCCCCGGGACACACGATTTTAACTATGGCTACACCTTC
TRBV19	-	TRBD1	TRBJ1-1	CASRGRGLNTEAFF	TGTGCCAGTAGGGGCAGGGGGCTGAACACTGAAGCTTTCTTT
TRBV19	-	TRBD1	TRBJ2-3	CASSSGQGADTQYF	TGTGCCAGTAGTAGTGGACAGGGGGCAGATACGCAGTATTTT
TRBV5-4	-	-	TRBJ1-4	CASSRGATSEKLFF	TGTGCCAGCAGTCGCGGTGCAACTAGTGAAAAACTGTTTTTT
TRBV19	-	-	TRBJ1-2	CASSPYTGDYGYTF	TGTGCCAGTAGCCCCTACACGGGGGACTATGGCTACACCTTC
TRBV6-5	once	-	TRBJ1-5	CASVIEGVSNQPQHF	TGTGCCAGCGTGATCGAGGGGGTAAGCAATCAGCCCCAGCATTTT
TRBV4-1	-	-	TRBJ2-2	CASSPLGGANTGELFF	TGCGCCAGCAGCCCCCTCGGAGGGGCGAACACCGGGGAGCTGTTTTTT
TRBV10-3	-	-	TRBJ1-5	CAISLDGSGNQPQHF	TGTGCCATCAGTCTGGACGGCTCAGGGAATCAGCCCCAGCATTTT
TRBV2	-	-	TRBJ2-2	CASSPVTGGELFF	TGTGCCAGCAGTCCCGTGACAGGCGGGGAGCTGTTTTTT
TRBV28	-	-	TRBJ2-1	CASSSRDGDEQFF	TGTGCCAGCAGTTCGCGGGACGGGGATGAGCAGTTCTTC
TRBV25-1	-	-	TRBJ1-2	CASSEYNRDYGYTF	TGTGCCAGCAGTGAATATAACAGAGACTATGGCTACACCTTC